The sequence of this T cell receptor beta chain was determined in a study of cytomegalovirus exposure and HLA in healthy donors. Turning to the study itself: An early release of data contained some 80 million unique TCRs, which came from HLA-typed donors.

This clone was recorded many times. Germline trimming cut 7 bases from V and 10 bases from J; bases unmatched to any gene: 7. This CDR3 contains 14 residues. Germline CDR1 and CDR2: ENHRY and SYGVKD. The PCR employed 60 Vbeta primers together with 13 Jbeta primers. Authors' processing steps: Later work found approximately 87 million unique TCR beta chains, with approximately 12 million shared. The repertoire was sequenced with immunoSEQ multiplex PCR; TCRdb's copy has only in-frame clones and lacks some. Clone size and V and J calls were adopted from that table, with D and trimming inferred from the DNA. Of more than 85,000 clones listed, about a tenth were seen once; the top ten hold 5.1%.

The sequenced sample was PBMCs. The rearrangement joins TRBV10-3 to TRBJ2-1; 13 bases are a match to TRBD2. The source of this sequence is a man in his fifties or sixties in good health and CMV-seropositive. The CDR3 reads CAITGTSGVEEQFF. The CDR3 coding sequence is TGTGCCATCACCGGGACTAGCGGGGTGGAGGAGCAGTTCTTC.